Detailed here is one T cell receptor (beta chain). Which antigen it targets is not known. One base away there is no much larger clone; base qualities are not given. Each collaborating institution followed its own protocols to collect whole blood in K2EDTA tubes. Collaborator samples were shipped for TCRbeta analysis as frozen whole blood, isolated PBMCs, or DNA extracted from either sample type. TCRbeta CDR3 regions were amplified from genomic DNA using the immunoSEQ Assay, a bias-controlled multiplex PCR. Concerning the study's data processing: The number of nucleated cells in each sample was estimated by amplification of reference gene primers within the assay. Sequence reads were collapsed and filtered to measure the absolute abundance of every unique TCRbeta CDR3 rearrangement. Productive Simpson clonality was computed per sample as the square root of Simpson's diversity index over productive rearrangements. TCRdb stores this immuneACCESS table with in-frame sequences only. Part of the clones is absent; in the studies checked, under half of the shortfall reflects unresolved V genes, and no reason is known for the rest. V and J calls and clone size are given by that table; D and trimming were obtained from the DNA. The sample profile shows more than 110,000 clones; roughly four fifths of them were found once. Of the sample, about 5.8% falls within the top ten clones.

These data originate in a study of blood T cell repertoires in COVID-19 (TCRdb year 2020). Regarding the complete study: Samples covering the acute and convalescent phases of COVID-19 were provided by collaborators in the United States, Italy and Spain. The prospective study material was composed of cDNA or gDNA derived from T cells, B-cell-depleted T cells, or PBMCs. The dataset comprised deeply sampled blood TCRbeta repertoires from subjects exposed to, actively infected with, or recovered from COVID-19. The repertoires were made available in a free public database intended to serve as a resource for research on the immune response to SARS-CoV-2. The samples were drawn from the first 160 participants of the ongoing ImmuneRACE study and from 950 to 1,500 subjects provided by 6 global collaborators. Nearly every sample came with metadata listing a de-identified subject ID, COVID-19 status, age in years and sex. Where available, HLA class I and class II types were obtained from metadata supplied by the sample provider rather than from assay-based typing. What the research found in general, with its limitations: Clinical and demographic metadata were provided uncurated, with the amount varying by source and participant.

As encoded in the germline V gene, CDR1 is SGHTA while CDR2 is FQGNSA. At the junction V is shortened by 4 bases and J by 3 bases; bases outside the gene matches: 6. The CDR3 numbers 15 residues from cysteine through phenylalanine. Only the CDR3 part of the read is kept: 45 bases, read in frame from the first base. Specimen: peripheral blood. This TCR derives from a human donor in a cohort sampled during active COVID-19. The chain links TRBV7-2 with TRBJ1-2, with 9 central nucleotides matching TRBD1. The nucleotide sequence reads as follows: TGTGCCAGCAGCTCCCAGACAGGGGGGTACTATGGCTACACCTTC. Translated, it reads CASSSQTGGYYGYTF.